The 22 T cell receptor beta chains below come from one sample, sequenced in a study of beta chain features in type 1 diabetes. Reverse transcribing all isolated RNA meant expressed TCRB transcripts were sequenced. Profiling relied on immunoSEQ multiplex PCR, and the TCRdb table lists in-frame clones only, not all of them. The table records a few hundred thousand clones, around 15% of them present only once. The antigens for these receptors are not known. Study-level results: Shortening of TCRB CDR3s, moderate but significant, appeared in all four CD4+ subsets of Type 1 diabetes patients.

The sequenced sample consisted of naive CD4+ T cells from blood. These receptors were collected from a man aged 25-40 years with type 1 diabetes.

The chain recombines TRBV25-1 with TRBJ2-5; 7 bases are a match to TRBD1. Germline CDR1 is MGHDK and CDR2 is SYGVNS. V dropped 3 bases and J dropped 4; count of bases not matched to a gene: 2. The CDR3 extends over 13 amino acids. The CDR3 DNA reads TGTGCCAGCAGTGATTACAGGGGAGAGACCCAGTACTTC. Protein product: CASSDYRGETQYF.

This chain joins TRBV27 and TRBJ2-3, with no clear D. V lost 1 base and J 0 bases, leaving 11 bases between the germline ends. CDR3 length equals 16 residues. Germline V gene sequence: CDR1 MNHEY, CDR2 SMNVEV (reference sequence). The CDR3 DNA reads TGTGCCAGCAGTTTATTGGCAGATCAGAGCACAGATACGCAGTATTTT. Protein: CASSLLADQSTDTQYF.

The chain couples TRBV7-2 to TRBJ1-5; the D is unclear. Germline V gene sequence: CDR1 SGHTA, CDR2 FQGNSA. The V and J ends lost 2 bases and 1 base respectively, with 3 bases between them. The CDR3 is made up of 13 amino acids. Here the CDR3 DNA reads TGTGCCAGCAGCTTATTGAGCAATCAGCCCCAGCATTTT. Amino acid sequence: CASSLLSNQPQHF.

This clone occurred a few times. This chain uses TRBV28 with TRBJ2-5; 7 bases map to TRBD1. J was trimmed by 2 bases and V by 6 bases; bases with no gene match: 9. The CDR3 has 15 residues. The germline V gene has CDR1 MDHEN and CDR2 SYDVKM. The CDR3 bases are TGTGCCAGCAGCGATCTCAAGGGGGCTCAAGAGACCCAGTACTTC. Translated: CASSDLKGAQETQYF.

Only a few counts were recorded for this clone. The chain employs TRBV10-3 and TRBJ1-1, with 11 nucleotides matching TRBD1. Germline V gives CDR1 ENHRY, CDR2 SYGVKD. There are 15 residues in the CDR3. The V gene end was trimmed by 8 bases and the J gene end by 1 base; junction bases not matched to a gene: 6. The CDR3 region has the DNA TGTGCCATCTCGCGGACAGGGGGCGAGAACACTGAAGCTTTCTTT. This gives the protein CAISRTGGENTEAFF.

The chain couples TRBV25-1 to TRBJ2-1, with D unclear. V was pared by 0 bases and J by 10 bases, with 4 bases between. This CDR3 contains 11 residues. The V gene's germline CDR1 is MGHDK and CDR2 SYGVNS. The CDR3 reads CASSEYREQFF. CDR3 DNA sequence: TGTGCCAGCAGTGAATACCGGGAGCAGTTCTTC.

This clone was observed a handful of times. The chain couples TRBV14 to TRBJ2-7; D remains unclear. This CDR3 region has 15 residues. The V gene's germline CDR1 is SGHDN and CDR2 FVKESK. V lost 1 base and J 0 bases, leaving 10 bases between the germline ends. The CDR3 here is CASSQGSASSYEQYF. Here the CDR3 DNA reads TGTGCCAGCAGCCAAGGTTCTGCAAGCTCCTACGAGCAGTACTTC.

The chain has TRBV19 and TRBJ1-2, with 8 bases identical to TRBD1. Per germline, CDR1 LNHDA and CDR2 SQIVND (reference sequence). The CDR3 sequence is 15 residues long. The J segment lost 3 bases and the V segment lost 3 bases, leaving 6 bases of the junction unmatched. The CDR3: CASSIQGAGYYGYTF. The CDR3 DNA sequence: TGTGCCAGTAGTATCCAGGGGGCCGGATACTATGGCTACACCTTC.

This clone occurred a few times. The CDR3 nucleotides are TGTGCCTGGAGGTCTACAGGGTATGAAAAACTGTTTTTT. Translating it yields CAWRSTGYEKLFF. This rearrangement joins TRBV30 to TRBJ1-4; the D gene is possibly TRBD1 (6 bases). Trimming removed 3 bases at V and 6 bases at J, with 11 bases between. CDR3 size: 13 residues. Germline loops: CDR1 GTSNPN, CDR2 SVGIG (reference sequence).

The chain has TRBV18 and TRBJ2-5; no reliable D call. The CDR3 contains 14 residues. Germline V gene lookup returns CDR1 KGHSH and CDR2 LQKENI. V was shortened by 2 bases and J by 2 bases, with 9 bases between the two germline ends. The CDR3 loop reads CASSPGRKQETQYF. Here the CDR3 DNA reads TGTGCCAGCTCACCAGGGCGGAAACAAGAGACCCAGTACTTC.

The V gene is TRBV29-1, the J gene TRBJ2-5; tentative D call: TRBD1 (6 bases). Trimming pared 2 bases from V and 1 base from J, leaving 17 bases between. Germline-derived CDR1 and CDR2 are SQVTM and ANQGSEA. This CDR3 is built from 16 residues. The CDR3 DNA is TGCAGCGTTGAAAATACGATCCAGGGGATCCAAGAGACCCAGTACTTC. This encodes CSVENTIQGIQETQYF.

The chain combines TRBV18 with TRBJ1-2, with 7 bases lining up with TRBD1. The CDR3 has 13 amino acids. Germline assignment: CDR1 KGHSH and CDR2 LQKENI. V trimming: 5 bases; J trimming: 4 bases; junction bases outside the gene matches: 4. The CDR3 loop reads CASSTGTAYGYTF. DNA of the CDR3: TGTGCCAGCTCAACAGGGACAGCCTATGGCTACACCTTC.

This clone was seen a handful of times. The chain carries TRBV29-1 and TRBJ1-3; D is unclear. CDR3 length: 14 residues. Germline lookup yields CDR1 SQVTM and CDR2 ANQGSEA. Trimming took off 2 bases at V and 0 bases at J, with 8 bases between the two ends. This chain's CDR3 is CSVEKRLSGNTIYF. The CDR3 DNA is TGCAGCGTTGAAAAGAGGCTCTCTGGAAACACCATATATTTT.

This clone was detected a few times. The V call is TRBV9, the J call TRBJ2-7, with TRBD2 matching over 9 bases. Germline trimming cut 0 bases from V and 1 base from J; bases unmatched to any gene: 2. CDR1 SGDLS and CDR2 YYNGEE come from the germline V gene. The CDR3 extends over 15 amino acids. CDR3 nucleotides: TGTGCCAGCAGCGTAGGACTAGCGGAGTCCTACGAGCAGTACTTC. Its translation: CASSVGLAESYEQYF.

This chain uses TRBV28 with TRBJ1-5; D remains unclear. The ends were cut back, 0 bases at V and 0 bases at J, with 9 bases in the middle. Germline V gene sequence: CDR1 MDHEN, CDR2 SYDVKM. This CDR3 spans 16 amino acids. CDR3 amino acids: CASSLWKGSSNQPQHF. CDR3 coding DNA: TGTGCCAGCAGTTTATGGAAAGGGTCTAGCAATCAGCCCCAGCATTTT.

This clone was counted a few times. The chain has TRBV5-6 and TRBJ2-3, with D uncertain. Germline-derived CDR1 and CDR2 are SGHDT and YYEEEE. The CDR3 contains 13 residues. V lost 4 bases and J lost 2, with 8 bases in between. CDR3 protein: CASSLGNTDTQYF. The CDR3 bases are TGTGCCAGCAGCCTGGGGAACACAGATACGCAGTATTTT.

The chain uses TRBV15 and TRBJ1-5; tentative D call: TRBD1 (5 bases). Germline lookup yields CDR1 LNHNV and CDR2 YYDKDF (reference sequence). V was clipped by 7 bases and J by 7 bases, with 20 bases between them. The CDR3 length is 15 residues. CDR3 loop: CATTEGRGREQPQHF. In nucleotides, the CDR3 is TGTGCCACCACGGAGGGGAGGGGACGTGAGCAGCCCCAGCATTTT. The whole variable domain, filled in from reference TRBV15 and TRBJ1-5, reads DAMVIQNPRYQVTQFGKPVTLSCSQTLNHNVMYWYQQKSSQAPKLLFHYYDKDFNNEADTPDNFQSRRPNTSFCFLDIRSPGLGDTAMYLCATTEGRGREQPQHFGDGTRLSIL.

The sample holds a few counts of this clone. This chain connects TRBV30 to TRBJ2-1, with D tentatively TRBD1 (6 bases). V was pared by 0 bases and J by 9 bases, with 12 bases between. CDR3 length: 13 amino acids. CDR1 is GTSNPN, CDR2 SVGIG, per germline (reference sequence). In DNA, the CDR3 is TGTGCCTGGAGTGTAATCACAGGGCGTGAGCAGTTCTTC. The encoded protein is CAWSVITGREQFF.

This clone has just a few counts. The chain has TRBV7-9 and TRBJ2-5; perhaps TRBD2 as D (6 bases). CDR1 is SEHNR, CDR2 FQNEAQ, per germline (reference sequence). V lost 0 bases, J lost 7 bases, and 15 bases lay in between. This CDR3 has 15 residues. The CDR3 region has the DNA TGTGCCAGCAGCTTAGCCATTCGGGACGGGGGGACCCAGTACTTC. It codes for CASSLAIRDGGTQYF.

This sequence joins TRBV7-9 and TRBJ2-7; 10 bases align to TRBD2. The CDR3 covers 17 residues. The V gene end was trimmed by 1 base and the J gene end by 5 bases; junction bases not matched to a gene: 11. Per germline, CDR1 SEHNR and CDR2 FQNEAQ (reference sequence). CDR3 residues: CASSLGSGRANGHEQYF. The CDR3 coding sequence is TGTGCCAGCAGCTTAGGGAGCGGGAGGGCCAACGGCCACGAGCAGTACTTC.

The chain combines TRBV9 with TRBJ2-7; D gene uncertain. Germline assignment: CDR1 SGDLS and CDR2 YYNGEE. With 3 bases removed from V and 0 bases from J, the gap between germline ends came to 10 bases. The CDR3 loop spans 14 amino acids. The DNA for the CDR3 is TGTGCCAGCAGCGCCACGGGTGACTCCTACGAGCAGTACTTC. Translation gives CASSATGDSYEQYF.

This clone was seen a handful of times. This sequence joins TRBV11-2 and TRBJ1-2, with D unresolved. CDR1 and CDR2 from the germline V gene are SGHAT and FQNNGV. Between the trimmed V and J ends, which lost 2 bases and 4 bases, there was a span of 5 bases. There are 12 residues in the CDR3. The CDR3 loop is CASSLNGYGYTF. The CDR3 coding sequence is TGTGCCAGCAGCTTAAACGGCTATGGCTACACCTTC. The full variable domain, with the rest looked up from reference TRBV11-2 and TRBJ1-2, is EAGVAQSPRYKIIEKRQSVAFWCNPISGHATLYWYQQILGQGPKLLIQFQNNGVVDDSQLPKDRFSAERLKGVDSTLKIQPAKLEDSAVYLCASSLNGYGYTFGSGTRLTVV.